This TCR beta chain was profiled in a study of T cell changes during pregnancy in multiple sclerosis (dated by TCRdb to the late 2010s). In terms of the full investigation: The study looked at changes in the T cell repertoire across pregnancy in women with multiple sclerosis.

The germline V and J ends show losses of 6 bases and 7 bases respectively, and no gene match explains 13 bases of the junction. CDR1 SNHLY and CDR2 FYNNEI are derived from the germline V gene. There are 15 amino acids in the CDR3, from cysteine to phenylalanine inclusive. Just CDR3 DNA is preserved here, 45 bases in frame from base 1. To note about this clone: The specificity of this receptor is unknown. The input lacks base qualities; no much larger clone sits a single base away.

Library construction relied on the immunoSEQ multiplex PCR assay. As stored in TCRdb, this immuneACCESS dataset retains in-frame rearrangements with V and J assigned. A fraction of the clones does not appear; measured against another copy, unresolved V genes explain less than half of the discrepancy, and the remainder lacks a known reason. The table for this sample lists tens of thousands of clones; 80% to 90% of them were counted only once. Around 0.9% of the sample is taken by the ten largest. This receptor was identified in a female donor in good health, enrolled as a control in a pregnancy study. This sequence uses TRBV2 and TRBJ1-2; 8 bases in between match TRBD1. The sequences come from peripheral blood, collected in the first trimester of pregnancy. The sequenced DNA is TGTGCCAGCAGACCAGTCACAGGGGGGTTTGGTGGCTACACCTTC. This translates into CASRPVTGGFGGYTF.